The T cell receptor beta chain described here comes from a study of cytotoxic CD8 clonotypes in ibrutinib-treated CLL. The repertoire was sequenced with immunoSEQ multiplex PCR; TCRdb's copy has only in-frame clones and lacks some. Of around 150,000 clones listed, 65% to 85% were seen once; the top ten hold roughly 7.2%. The J segment lost 0 bases and the V segment lost 6 bases, leaving 3 bases of the junction unmatched. The CDR3 has 14 residues. Germline V CDR1 and CDR2: SGDLS, YYNGEE. The sequence was collected from a human donor with chronic lymphocytic leukemia. Sequencing was performed on PBMCs, taken after 36 months of ibrutinib treatment. The V call is TRBV9, the J call TRBJ2-1; 7 bases are shared with TRBD1. CDR3 sequence (DNA): TGTGCCAGCAACCAGGGGGTCTCCTACAATGAGCAGTTCTTC. Its protein product is CASNQGVSYNEQFF. The variable domain in full, with the rest retrieved from reference TRBV9 and TRBJ2-1, is DSGVTQTPKHLITATGQRVTLRCSPRSGDLSVYWYQQSLDQGLQFLIQYYNGEERAKGNILERFSAQQFPDLHSELNLSSLELGDSALYFCASNQGVSYNEQFFGPGTRLTVL.